This TCR beta chain stems from a study of blood T cell repertoires in COVID-19. Study as a whole: Italy, Spain and the United States were the sources of the convalescent and acute COVID-19 samples. T cells, B-cell-depleted T cells, or PBMCs provided the cDNA or gDNA that served as material.

In the authors' workflow: Reference gene primer amplification yielded estimated nucleated cell counts. Data came from immunoSEQ multiplex PCR; TCRdb stores just in-frame clones and leaves some out. The V and J calls and clone size come from that table; D and trimming were worked out from the DNA. Seen here are 100,000 to 150,000 clones, 86% observed once, and the top ten hold over 4.5%. This clonotype was obtained from a human donor in a cohort sampled during active COVID-19. Sequenced material: peripheral blood.

In DNA form, the CDR3 reads TGTGCCAGCAGCCCGGTAGCGGGAAGCACAGATACGCAGTATTTT. The encoded protein is CASSPVAGSTDTQYF. The chain uses TRBV7-7 and TRBJ2-3; TRBD2 matches 8 bases. CDR3 length: 15 residues. Germline assignment: CDR1 SSHAT and CDR2 FNYEAQ (reference sequence). Unmatched junction bases numbered 4, after V lost 5 bases and J lost 0 bases.